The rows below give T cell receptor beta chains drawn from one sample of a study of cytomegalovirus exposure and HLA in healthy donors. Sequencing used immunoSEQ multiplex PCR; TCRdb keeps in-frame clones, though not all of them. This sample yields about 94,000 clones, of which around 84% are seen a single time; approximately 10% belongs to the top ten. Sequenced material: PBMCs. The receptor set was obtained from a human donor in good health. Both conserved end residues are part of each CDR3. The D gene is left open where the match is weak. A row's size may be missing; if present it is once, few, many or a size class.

CASSLQGTETQYF	TGTGCCAGCAGCTTGCAGGGAACGGAGACCCAGTACTTC	13	-	TRBV5-5	TRBJ2-5	-
CASSYSQETQYF	TGTGCCAGCAGCTATAGCCAAGAGACCCAGTACTTC	12	few	TRBV5-4	TRBJ2-5	-
CATGTGINTEAFF	TGTGCCACTGGGACAGGGATAAACACTGAAGCTTTCTTT	13	-	TRBV19	TRBJ1-1	TRBD1
CASSQRTSGRGPGELFF	TGTGCCAGCAGCCAGAGGACTAGCGGGAGGGGTCCCGGGGAGCTGTTTTTT	17	-	TRBV14	TRBJ2-2	TRBD2
CASSRPGEDYNEQFF	TGTGCCAGCAGTCGGCCGGGGGAGGACTACAATGAGCAGTTCTTC	15	-	TRBV27	TRBJ2-1	-
CASSQAPSSGELFF	TGCGCCAGCAGCCAAGCCCCTAGCAGCGGGGAGCTGTTTTTT	14	-	TRBV4-3	TRBJ2-2	-
CASSLGQGNLRSYNEQFF	TGTGCCAGCAGCTTAGGACAGGGAAATCTTAGGTCCTACAATGAGCAGTTCTTC	18	-	TRBV7-8	TRBJ2-1	TRBD1
CASSMGQGYQPQHF	TGTGCCAGTAGTATGGGCCAGGGATATCAGCCCCAGCATTTT	14	-	TRBV19	TRBJ1-5	-
CASSLRGGREQYF	TGTGCCAGCAGCTTGCGAGGGGGTCGCGAGCAGTACTTC	13	-	TRBV7-3	TRBJ2-7	-
CASTGGSMGANVLTF	TGTGCCAGCACCGGGGGGAGTATGGGGGCCAACGTCCTGACTTTC	15	-	TRBV21-1	TRBJ2-6	-
CASQGGAGLNTDTQYF	TGTGCCAGCCAGGGAGGGGCGGGACTAAACACAGATACGCAGTATTTT	16	once	TRBV7-2	TRBJ2-3	TRBD2
CASSGYGTGDEKLFF	TGTGCCAGCAGTGGCTACGGGACAGGGGATGAAAAACTGTTTTTT	15	-	TRBV27	TRBJ1-4	TRBD1
CASSLGPSVNTEAFF	TGCGCCAGCAGCTTGGGCCCGAGCGTGAACACTGAAGCTTTCTTT	15	-	TRBV5-1	TRBJ1-1	-
CASSLGLSGFDTQYF	TGCGCCAGCAGCTTGGGGCTAAGCGGCTTCGATACGCAGTATTTT	15	-	TRBV5-1	TRBJ2-3	-
CASTLAGGSTDTQYF	TGTGCCAGCACGCTGGCGGGAGGGAGCACAGATACGCAGTATTTT	15	-	TRBV27	TRBJ2-3	TRBD2
CASRLGLAGYNEQFF	TGCGCCAGCAGACTAGGACTAGCGGGATACAATGAGCAGTTCTTC	15	-	TRBV5-1	TRBJ2-1	TRBD2
CASSRQQRNSPLHF	TGTGCCAGCAGTAGACAGCAAAGAAATTCACCCCTCCACTTT	14	few	TRBV6-5	TRBJ1-6	-
CASSPTAEGGFAMNTEAFF	TGCGCCAGCAGTCCCACCGCGGAGGGGGGGTTCGCGATGAACACTGAAGCTTTCTTT	19	-	TRBV23-1	TRBJ1-1	-
CADSPTGTEAFF	TGTGCCGACTCCCCGACAGGCACTGAAGCTTTCTTT	12	-	TRBV5-4	TRBJ1-1	-
CASSLSPRPLNTEAFF	TGTGCCAGCAGCTTATCGCCGCGGCCCCTGAACACTGAAGCTTTCTTT	16	many	TRBV5-8	TRBJ1-1	-
CASSLGGGYGYTF	TGTGCCAGCAGCTTAGGAGGGGGCTATGGCTACACCTTC	13	-	TRBV7-9	TRBJ1-2	-
CASSTTGGYNSPLHF	TGTGCCAGCAGCACGACAGGGGGCTATAATTCACCCCTCCACTTT	15	-	TRBV6-1	TRBJ1-6	TRBD1
CASRSRYGYTF	TGTGCCAGCAGGAGCCGCTATGGCTACACCTTC	11	-	TRBV7-8	TRBJ1-2	-
CATSRPDRDRGNEQFF	TGTGCCACCAGCAGACCTGACAGGGATCGAGGCAATGAGCAGTTCTTC	16	-	TRBV15	TRBJ2-1	TRBD1
CSVQGSASYEQYF	TGCAGCGTCCAGGGTAGTGCTTCCTACGAGCAGTACTTC	13	-	TRBV29-1	TRBJ2-7	-
CASSLSSGNFYEQYF	TGTGCCAGCAGCCTATCTAGCGGGAATTTCTACGAGCAGTACTTC	15	-	TRBV7-2	TRBJ2-7	TRBD2
CSVHLTSQGEQYF	TGCAGCGTTCATCTGACTAGCCAAGGCGAGCAGTACTTC	13	-	TRBV29-1	TRBJ2-7	TRBD2
CASSYSPRGSETQYF	TGTGCCAGCAGTTACTCGCCCCGGGGTAGCGAGACCCAGTACTTC	15	-	TRBV6-6	TRBJ2-5	-
CASRPQVNQPQHF	TGTGCCAGCAGACCACAGGTAAATCAGCCCCAGCATTTT	13	once	TRBV28	TRBJ1-5	-
CASSLAGSSGANVLTF	TGTGCCAGCAGCTTGGCCGGTAGTTCTGGGGCCAACGTCCTGACTTTC	16	-	TRBV5-4	TRBJ2-6	-
CASSKEPRDLTNGQFF	TGTGCCAGCAGCAAAGAACCCCGGGACTTAACTAATGGGCAGTTCTTC	16	-	TRBV21-1	TRBJ2-1	-
CASSIRGQGGEKLFF	TGTGCCAGTAGCATCCGGGGACAGGGAGGAGAAAAACTGTTTTTT	15	-	TRBV19	TRBJ1-4	TRBD1
CATSRAGGRGGMNEQFF	TGTGCCACCAGCAGGGCGGGGGGCAGGGGGGGCATGAATGAGCAGTTCTTC	17	-	TRBV15	TRBJ2-1	-
CASSFNRVRSPLHF	TGTGCCAGCAGCTTCAACAGGGTACGCTCACCCCTCCACTTT	14	-	TRBV5-8	TRBJ1-6	-
CASSPTSGASSYNEQFF	TGCGCCAGCAGCCCCACTAGCGGGGCGAGCTCCTACAATGAGCAGTTCTTC	17	-	TRBV4-1	TRBJ2-1	TRBD2
CASAPGGSGETQYF	TGTGCCAGCGCACCTGGCGGGAGCGGAGAGACCCAGTACTTC	14	-	TRBV7-3	TRBJ2-5	TRBD2
CASSQDAGAVQPQHF	TGTGCCAGCAGCCAAGATGCCGGAGCGGTTCAGCCCCAGCATTTT	15	-	TRBV14	TRBJ1-5	-
CASSLGRGQARGELFF	TGTGCCAGCAGCTTGGGGCGGGGCCAAGCCCGCGGGGAGCTGTTTTTT	16	few	TRBV5-4	TRBJ2-2	-
CASSALRQGGEAFF	TGTGCCAGCTCAGCATTGAGACAGGGCGGGGAAGCTTTCTTT	14	-	TRBV18	TRBJ1-1	TRBD1